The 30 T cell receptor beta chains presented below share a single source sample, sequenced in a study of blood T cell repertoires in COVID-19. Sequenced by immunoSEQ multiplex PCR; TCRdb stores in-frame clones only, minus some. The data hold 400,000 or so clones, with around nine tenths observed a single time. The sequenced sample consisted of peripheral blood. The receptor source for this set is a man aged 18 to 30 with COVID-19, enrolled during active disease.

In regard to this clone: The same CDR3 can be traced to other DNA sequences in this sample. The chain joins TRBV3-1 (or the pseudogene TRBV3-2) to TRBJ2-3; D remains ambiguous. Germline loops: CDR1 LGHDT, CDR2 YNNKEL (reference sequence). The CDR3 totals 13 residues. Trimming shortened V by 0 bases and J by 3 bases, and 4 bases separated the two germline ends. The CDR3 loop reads CASSQDLTDTQYF. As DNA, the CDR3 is TGTGCCAGCAGCCAAGACCTTACAGATACGCAGTATTTT.

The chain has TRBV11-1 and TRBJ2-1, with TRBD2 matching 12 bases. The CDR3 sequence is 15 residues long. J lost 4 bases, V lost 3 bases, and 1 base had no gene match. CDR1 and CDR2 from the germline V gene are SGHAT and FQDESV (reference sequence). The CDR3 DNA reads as TGTGCCAGCAGCTTGACTAGCGGGGGATACAATGAGCAGTTCTTC. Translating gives CASSLTSGGYNEQFF.

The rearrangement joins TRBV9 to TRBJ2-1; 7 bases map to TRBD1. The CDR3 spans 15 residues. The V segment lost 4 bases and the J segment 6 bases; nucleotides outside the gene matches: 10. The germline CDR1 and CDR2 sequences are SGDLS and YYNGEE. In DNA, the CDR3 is TGTGCCAGCAGCAAAGGGACAGAGGTGCGCAATGAGCAGTTCTTC. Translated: CASSKGTEVRNEQFF.

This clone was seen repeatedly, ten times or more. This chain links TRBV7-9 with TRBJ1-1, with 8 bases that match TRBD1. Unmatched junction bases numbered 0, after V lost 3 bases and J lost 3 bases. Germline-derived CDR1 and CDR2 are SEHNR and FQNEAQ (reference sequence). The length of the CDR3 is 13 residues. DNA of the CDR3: TGTGCCAGCAGCTTGACAGGGGACACTGAAGCTTTCTTT. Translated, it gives CASSLTGDTEAFF. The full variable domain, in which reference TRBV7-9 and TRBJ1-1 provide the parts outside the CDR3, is DTGVSQNPRHKITKRGQNVTFRCDPISEHNRLYWYRQTLGQGPEFLTYFQNEAQLEKSRLLSDRFSAERPKGSFSTLEIQRTEQGDSAMYLCASSLTGDTEAFFGQGTRLTVV.

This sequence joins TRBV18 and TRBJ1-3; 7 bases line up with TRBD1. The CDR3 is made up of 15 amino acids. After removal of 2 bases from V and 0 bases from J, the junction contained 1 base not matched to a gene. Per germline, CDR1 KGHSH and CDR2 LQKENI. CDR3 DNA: TGTGCCAGCTCACCAAGGACAGGCTCTGGAAACACCATATATTTT. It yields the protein CASSPRTGSGNTIYF.

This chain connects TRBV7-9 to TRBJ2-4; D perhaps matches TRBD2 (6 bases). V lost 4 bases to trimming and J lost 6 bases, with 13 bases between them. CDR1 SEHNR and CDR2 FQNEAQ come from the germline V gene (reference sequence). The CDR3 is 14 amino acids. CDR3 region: CASSSTSIGNIQYF. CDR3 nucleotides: TGTGCCAGCAGCTCAACTAGCATTGGAAACATTCAGTACTTC. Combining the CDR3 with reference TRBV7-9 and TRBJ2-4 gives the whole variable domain DTGVSQNPRHKITKRGQNVTFRCDPISEHNRLYWYRQTLGQGPEFLTYFQNEAQLEKSRLLSDRFSAERPKGSFSTLEIQRTEQGDSAMYLCASSSTSIGNIQYFGAGTRLSVL.

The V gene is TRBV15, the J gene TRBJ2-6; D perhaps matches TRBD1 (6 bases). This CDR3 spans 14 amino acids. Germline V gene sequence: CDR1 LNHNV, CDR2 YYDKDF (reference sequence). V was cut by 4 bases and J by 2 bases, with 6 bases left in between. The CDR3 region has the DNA TGTGCCACCAGCACAGGGGCTGGGGCCAACGTCCTGACTTTC. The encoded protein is CATSTGAGANVLTF.

The CDR3 spells CASSGQNTEAFF. Written as DNA, the CDR3 is TGTGCCAGCAGCGGGCAGAACACTGAAGCTTTCTTT. The J gene is TRBJ1-1, the V gene TRBV9; D ambiguous. Germline loops: CDR1 SGDLS, CDR2 YYNGEE. V was shortened by 3 bases and J by 1 base, with 4 bases between the two germline ends. CDR3 length: 12 residues.

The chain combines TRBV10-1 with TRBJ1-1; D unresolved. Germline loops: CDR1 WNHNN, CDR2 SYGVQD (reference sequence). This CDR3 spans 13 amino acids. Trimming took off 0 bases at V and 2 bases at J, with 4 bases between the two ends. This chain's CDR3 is CASSESTNTEAFF. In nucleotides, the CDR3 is TGCGCCAGCAGTGAGTCGACAAACACTGAAGCTTTCTTT.

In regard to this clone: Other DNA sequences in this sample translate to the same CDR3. CDR3: CASSGDRDTQYF. The CDR3 region has the DNA TGTGCCAGCAGTGGGGACAGGGATACGCAGTATTTT. The rearrangement joins TRBV2 to TRBJ2-3; 8 nucleotides align to TRBD1. CDR3 length: 12 residues. The ends lost 4 bases at V and 6 bases at J; junction bases unmatched: 0. CDR1 is SNHLY, CDR2 FYNNEI, per germline.

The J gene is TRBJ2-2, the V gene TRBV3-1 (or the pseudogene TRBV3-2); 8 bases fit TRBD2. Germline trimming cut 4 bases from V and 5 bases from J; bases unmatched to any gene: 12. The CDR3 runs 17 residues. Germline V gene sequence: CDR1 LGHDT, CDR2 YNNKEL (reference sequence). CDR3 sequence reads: CASSLRTSLFGTGELFF. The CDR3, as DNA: TGTGCCAGCAGCCTTCGGACTAGCCTGTTCGGGACCGGGGAGCTGTTTTTT.

The CDR3 sequence: CASSETQVTDTQYF. CDR3 sequence (DNA): TGCGCCAGCAGTGAGACTCAGGTCACAGATACGCAGTATTTT. The J gene is TRBJ2-3, the V gene TRBV10-2; D gene unclear. Germline-derived CDR1 and CDR2 are WSHSY and SAAADI. The CDR3 consists of 14 residues. Trimming left V 2 bases short and J 2 bases short, with 8 bases between.

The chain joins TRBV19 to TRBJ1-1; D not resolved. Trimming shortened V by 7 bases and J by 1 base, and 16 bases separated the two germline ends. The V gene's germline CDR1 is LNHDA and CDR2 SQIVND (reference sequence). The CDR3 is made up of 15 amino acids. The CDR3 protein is CASNPLEGTNTEAFF. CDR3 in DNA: TGTGCCAGTAACCCTCTTGAGGGAACGAACACTGAAGCTTTCTTT.

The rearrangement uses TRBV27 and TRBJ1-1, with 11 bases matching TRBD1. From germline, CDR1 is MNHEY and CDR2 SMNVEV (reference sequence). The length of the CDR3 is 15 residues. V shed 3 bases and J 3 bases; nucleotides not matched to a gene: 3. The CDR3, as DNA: TGTGCCAGCAGTTTGGACAGGGGGCCTTACACTGAAGCTTTCTTT. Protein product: CASSLDRGPYTEAFF.

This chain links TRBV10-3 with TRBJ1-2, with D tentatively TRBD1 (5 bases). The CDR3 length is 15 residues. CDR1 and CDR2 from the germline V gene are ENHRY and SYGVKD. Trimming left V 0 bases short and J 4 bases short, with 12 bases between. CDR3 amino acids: CAISESVSRVYGYTF. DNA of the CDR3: TGTGCCATCAGTGAGTCAGTATCCAGGGTCTATGGCTACACCTTC.

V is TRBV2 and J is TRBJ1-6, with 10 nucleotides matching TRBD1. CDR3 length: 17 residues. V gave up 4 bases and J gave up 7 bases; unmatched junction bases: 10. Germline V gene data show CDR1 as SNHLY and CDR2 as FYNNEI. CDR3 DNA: TGTGCCAGCAGTGGGGTCCGGAGGACAGGGGGAAATTCACCCCTCCACTTT. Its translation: CASSGVRRTGGNSPLHF.

DNA of the CDR3: TGTGCTAGTGGTTTGGCGGGGTCTGGGGCCAACGTCCTGACTTTC. Protein: CASGLAGSGANVLTF. The chain joins TRBV12-5 to TRBJ2-6, with a weak D call TRBD2 (5 bases). From germline, CDR1 is LGHNT and CDR2 FRNRAP. CDR3 length: 15 residues. Trimming shortened V by 1 base and J by 1 base, and 5 bases separated the two germline ends.

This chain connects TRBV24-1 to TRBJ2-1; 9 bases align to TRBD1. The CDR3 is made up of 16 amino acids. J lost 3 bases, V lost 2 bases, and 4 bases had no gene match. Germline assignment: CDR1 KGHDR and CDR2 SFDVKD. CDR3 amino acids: CATSDSGTGFYNEQFF. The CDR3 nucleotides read TGTGCCACCAGTGATTCCGGGACAGGGTTCTACAATGAGCAGTTCTTC.

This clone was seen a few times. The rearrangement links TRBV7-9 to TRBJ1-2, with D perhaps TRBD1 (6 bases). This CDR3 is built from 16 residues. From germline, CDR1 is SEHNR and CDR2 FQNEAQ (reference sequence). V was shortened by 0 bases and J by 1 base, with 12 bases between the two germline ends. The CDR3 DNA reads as TGTGCCAGCAGCTTAGCGCCTGGACAGCTTAACTATGGCTACACCTTC. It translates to CASSLAPGQLNYGYTF.

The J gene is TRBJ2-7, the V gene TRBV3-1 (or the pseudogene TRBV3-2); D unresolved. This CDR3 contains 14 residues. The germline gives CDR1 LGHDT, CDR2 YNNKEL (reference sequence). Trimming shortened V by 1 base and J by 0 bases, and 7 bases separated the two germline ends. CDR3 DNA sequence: TGTGCCAGCAGCCAAGCCGGAGTCTCCTACGAGCAGTACTTC. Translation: CASSQAGVSYEQYF.

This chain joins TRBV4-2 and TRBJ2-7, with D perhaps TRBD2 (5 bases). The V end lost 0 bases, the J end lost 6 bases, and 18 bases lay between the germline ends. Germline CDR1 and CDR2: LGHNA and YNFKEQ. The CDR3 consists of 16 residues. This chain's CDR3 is CASSQDSELEWSEQYF. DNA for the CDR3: TGTGCCAGCAGCCAAGATAGCGAGTTGGAGTGGAGCGAGCAGTACTTC.

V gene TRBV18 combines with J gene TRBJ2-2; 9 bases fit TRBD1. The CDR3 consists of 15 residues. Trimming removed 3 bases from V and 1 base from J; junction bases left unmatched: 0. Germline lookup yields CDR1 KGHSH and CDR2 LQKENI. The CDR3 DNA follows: TGTGCCAGCTCACCGGACAGGGGGAACACCGGGGAGCTGTTTTTT. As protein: CASSPDRGNTGELFF. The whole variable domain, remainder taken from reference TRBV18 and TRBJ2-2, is NAGVMQNPRHLVRRRGQEARLRCSPMKGHSHVYWYRQLPEEGLKFMVYLQKENIIDESGMPKERFSAEFPKEGPSILRIQQVVRGDSAAYFCASSPDRGNTGELFFGEGSRLTVL.

The CDR3 spells CSASQATSGTDTQYF. DNA of the CDR3: TGCAGTGCTAGTCAGGCGACTAGCGGCACAGATACGCAGTATTTT. The chain is built from TRBV20-1 and TRBJ2-3, with 8 positions matching TRBD2. The germline V gene encodes CDR1 DFQATT and CDR2 SNEGSKA (reference sequence). This CDR3 is built from 15 residues. With V trimmed by 3 bases and J by 1 base, 6 bases remained unmatched.

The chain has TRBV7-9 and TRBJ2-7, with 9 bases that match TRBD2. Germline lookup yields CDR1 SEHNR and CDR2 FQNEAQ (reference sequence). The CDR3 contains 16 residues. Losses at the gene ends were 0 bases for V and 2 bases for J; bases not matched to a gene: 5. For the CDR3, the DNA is TGTGCCAGCAGCTTAGCATGGACTAGCGACACCTACGAGCAGTACTTC. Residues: CASSLAWTSDTYEQYF.

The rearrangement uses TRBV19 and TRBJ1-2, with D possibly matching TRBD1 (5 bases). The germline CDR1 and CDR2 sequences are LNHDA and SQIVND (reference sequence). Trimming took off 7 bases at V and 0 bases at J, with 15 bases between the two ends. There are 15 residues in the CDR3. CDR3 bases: TGTGCCAGTACCTTGGGAGGGGCCGCTAACTATGGCTACACCTTC. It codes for CASTLGGAANYGYTF. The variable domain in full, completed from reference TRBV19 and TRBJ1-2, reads DGGITQSPKYLFRKEGQNVTLSCEQNLNHDAMYWYRQDPGQGLRLIYYSQIVNDFQKGDIAEGYSVSREKKESFPLTVTSAQKNPTAFYLCASTLGGAANYGYTFGSGTRLTVV.

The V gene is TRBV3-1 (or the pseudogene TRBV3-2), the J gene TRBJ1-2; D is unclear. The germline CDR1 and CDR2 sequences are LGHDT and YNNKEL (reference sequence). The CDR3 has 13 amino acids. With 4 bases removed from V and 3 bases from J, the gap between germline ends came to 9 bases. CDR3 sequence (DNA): TGTGCCAGCAGCCCCGGGTTGGACTATGGCTACACCTTC. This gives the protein CASSPGLDYGYTF.

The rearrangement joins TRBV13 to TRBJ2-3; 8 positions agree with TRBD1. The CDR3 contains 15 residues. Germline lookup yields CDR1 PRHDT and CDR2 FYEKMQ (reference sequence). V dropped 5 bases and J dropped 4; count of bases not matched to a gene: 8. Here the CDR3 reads CASSARTGYSDTQYF. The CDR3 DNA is TGTGCCAGCAGCGCCAGGACAGGGTACTCAGATACGCAGTATTTT.

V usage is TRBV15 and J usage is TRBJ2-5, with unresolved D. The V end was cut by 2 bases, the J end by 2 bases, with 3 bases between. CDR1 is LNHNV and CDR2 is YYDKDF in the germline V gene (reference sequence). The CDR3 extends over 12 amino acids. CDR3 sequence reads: CATSRSQETQYF. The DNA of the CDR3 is TGTGCCACCAGCAGATCTCAAGAGACCCAGTACTTC.

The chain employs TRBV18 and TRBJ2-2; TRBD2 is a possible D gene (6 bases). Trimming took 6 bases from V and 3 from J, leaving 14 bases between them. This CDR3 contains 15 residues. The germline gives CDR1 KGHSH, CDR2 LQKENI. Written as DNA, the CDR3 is TGTGCCAGCTCCCGCGGGGCCGATTACACCGGGGAGCTGTTTTTT. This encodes CASSRGADYTGELFF.

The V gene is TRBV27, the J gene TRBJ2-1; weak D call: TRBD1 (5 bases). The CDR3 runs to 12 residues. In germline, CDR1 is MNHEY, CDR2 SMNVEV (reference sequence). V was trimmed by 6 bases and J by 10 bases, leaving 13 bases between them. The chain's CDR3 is CASRLGAGEQFF. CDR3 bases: TGTGCCAGCAGACTGGGTGCAGGGGAGCAGTTCTTC.